This paragraph covers one TCR beta chain sequence. The PCR was carried out with 60 Vbeta primers and 13 Jbeta primers. Profiled with immunoSEQ multiplex PCR; TCRdb holds only in-frame clones, not every one. Seen in this sample are more than 90,000 clones; the ten most common clones hold more than 3.5%. V shed 7 bases and J 9 bases; nucleotides not matched to a gene: 14. The CDR3 sequence is 16 residues long. Germline CDR1 MDHEN, CDR2 SYDVKM. This specimen belongs to a study of cytomegalovirus exposure and HLA in healthy donors. This chain uses TRBV28 with TRBJ2-3, with 12 bases aligning to TRBD2. Sequencing was performed on PBMCs. This TCR was sampled from a man aged 25-45 years in good health and CMV-seronegative. The CDR3 reads CASTVGLAGMLSTQYF. The DNA for the CDR3 is TGTGCCAGCACCGTCGGACTAGCGGGGATGTTATCGACGCAGTATTTT.